The 18 T cell receptor beta chains listed next were all sequenced from one sample in a study of blood T cells in healthy people across ages. Then a second PCR, running roughly 7 to 11 cycles, was carried out with a sample-barcoded 5' primer and a J-beta primer mix. TCRdb ran MiXCR on the 5' RACE reads and lists one entry per CDR3 protein. The sample comprises approximately 960,000 distinct CDR3 sequences, 25% to 30% of which are singletons, and about 10% rests with the top ten. These same records also appear under a second study, on T cells of mothers and their children.

The sample was blood. The receptors were gathered from a woman in her thirties or forties in good health.

The sample holds many counts of this clonotype. V and J are TRBV24-1 and TRBJ2-1; D may match TRBD1 or TRBD2 (5 bases each). CDR1 is KGHDR, CDR2 SFDVKD, per germline. V lost 8 bases to trimming and J lost 5 bases, with 12 bases between them. The CDR3 runs to 13 residues. CDR3 region: CATMGDVDNEQFF. In DNA, the CDR3 is TGTGCCACCATGGGGGACGTCGACAATGAGCAGTTCTTC.

CDR3 nucleotides: TGTGCCAGCAGTCGCCGGGACAGGGGCACAGATACGCAGTATTTT. This translates into CASSRRDRGTDTQYF. The V call is TRBV12-3 or TRBV12-4, the J call TRBJ2-3, with TRBD1 matching 9 bases. V trimming: 5 bases; J trimming: 1 base; junction bases outside the gene matches: 4. The CDR3 is 15 residues long.

As concerns this clonotype: With a much larger clone just one base away, this may be a read error. The chain couples TRBV6-2 or TRBV6-3 to TRBJ2-1; tentative D call: TRBD2 (6 bases). The CDR3 is made up of 13 amino acids. Germline V CDR1 and CDR2: MNHEY, SVGEGT. Deletions cut 4 bases from V and 9 bases from J, with 13 bases between. CDR3 protein: CASSFPGGGEQFF. CDR3 DNA: TGTGCCAGCAGTTTCCCCGGGGGAGGTGAGCAGTTCTTC.

The chain employs TRBV12-3 or TRBV12-4 and TRBJ2-5; D is possibly TRBD2 (6 bases). The DNA end lines up better with TRBJ2-7; the J call may be wrong. The length of the CDR3 is 12 residues. The DNA of the CDR3 is TGTGCCAGTCAACGGAGGGGCTACGAGCAGTACTTC. Its translation: CASQRRGYEQYF.

The chain uses TRBV5-1 and TRBJ2-1; D possibly corresponds to TRBD1 (6 bases). V was pared by 2 bases and J by 8 bases, with 11 bases between. This CDR3 is built from 13 residues. Germline CDR1 and CDR2: SGHRS and YFSETQ. In DNA, the CDR3 is TGCGCCAGCAGCTTAGGCAGGGGCGATGAGCAGTTCTTC. Translating gives CASSLGRGDEQFF. Full variable domain (missing parts from reference TRBV5-1 and TRBJ2-1): KAGVTQTPRYLIKTRGQQVTLSCSPISGHRSVSWYQQTPGQGLQFLFEYFSETQRNKGNFPGRFSGRQFSNSRSEMNVSTLELGDSALYLCASSLGRGDEQFFGPGTRLTVL.

J is TRBJ2-5 and V is TRBV12-3 or TRBV12-4; D gene unclear. The V and J ends lost 1 base and 7 bases respectively, with 7 bases between them. This CDR3 has 12 residues. The CDR3 reads CASSLDTRTQYF. The CDR3 DNA is TGTGCCAGCAGTTTAGACACCCGGACCCAGTACTTC.

This clonotype has a count of ten or more. The chain has TRBV12-3 or TRBV12-4 and TRBJ2-5; 7 bases agree with TRBD2. This CDR3 has 15 residues. V was pared by 3 bases and J by 2 bases, with 6 bases of the junction left unmatched. This CDR3 is CASSFSGGYQETQYF. CDR3 coding DNA: TGTGCCAGCAGTTTTTCGGGGGGTTATCAAGAGACCCAGTACTTC.

The chain recombines TRBV7-9 with TRBJ1-2; 7 bases are a match to TRBD1. CDR3 length equals 14 residues. V shed 6 bases, J shed 6 bases, and the junction held 10 bases outside the gene matches. The germline V gene encodes CDR1 SEHNR and CDR2 FQNEAQ (reference sequence). The DNA of the CDR3 is TGTGCCAGCAGTCTAGGACAGGACCGCAATGGCTACACCTTC. It codes for CASSLGQDRNGYTF.

The genes are TRBV20-1 and TRBJ1-1; no firm D call. The germline V and J ends were trimmed by 6 bases and 1 base, with 15 bases remaining between them. In germline, CDR1 is DFQATT, CDR2 SNEGSKA (reference sequence). This CDR3 comprises 14 residues. CDR3 sequence: CSAQLLRSNTEAFF. The CDR3 DNA is TGCAGTGCCCAGCTCCTACGGTCGAACACTGAAGCTTTCTTT.

The rearrangement links TRBV3-1 to TRBJ2-3; 8 positions agree with TRBD2. The ends lost 1 base at V and 3 bases at J; junction bases unmatched: 12. This CDR3 has 18 residues. CDR1 and CDR2 from the germline V gene are LGHDT and YNNKEL (reference sequence). CDR3 in amino acids: CASSQVGEAGEGTDTQYF. CDR3 bases: TGTGCCAGCAGCCAAGTGGGAGAAGCGGGGGAGGGGACAGATACGCAGTATTTT.

Note on this clonotype: A junction boundary mismatches the germline segment, possibly from a read error. The chain recombines TRBV15 with TRBJ2-1, with TRBD2 as a possible D gene (6 bases). CDR3 length: 13 amino acids. The germline gives CDR1 LNHNV, CDR2 YYDKDF (reference sequence). CDR3 DNA sequence: TGTGCCTCCAGCAGAGGTCTAGCGCTCGAGCAGTTCTTC. Amino acids: CASSRGLALEQFF.

This clonotype was detected only a few times. The CDR3 region has the DNA TGTGCCAGCAGCCCACAGGTTCCCCGGTTTTACGAGCAGTACTTC. This gives the protein CASSPQVPRFYEQYF. This chain joins TRBV11-2 and TRBJ2-7, with D tentatively TRBD1 (5 bases). In germline, CDR1 is SGHAT, CDR2 FQNNGV. The CDR3 contains 15 residues. Trimming took off 5 bases at V and 4 bases at J, with 18 bases between the two ends.

The chain recombines TRBV30 with TRBJ1-2, with a tentative D call TRBD1 (5 bases). V was clipped by 1 base and J by 4 bases, with 13 bases between them. The length of the CDR3 is 14 residues. The germline CDR1 and CDR2 sequences are GTSNPN and SVGIG (reference sequence). CDR3 DNA: TGTGCCTGGAGTGGGCCGGGACGGGCCTATGGCTACACCTTC. It yields the protein CAWSGPGRAYGYTF.

The table lists this clonotype with a few counts. The chain is built from TRBV7-9 and TRBJ2-5, with 7 nucleotides matching TRBD1. V gave up 5 bases and J gave up 5 bases; unmatched junction bases: 11. CDR1 and CDR2 (germline): SEHNR, FQNEAQ (reference sequence). This CDR3 comprises 15 residues. CDR3 residues: CASSLTRGRGETQYF. The CDR3 DNA reads as TGTGCCAGCAGCCTCACCCGCGGCAGGGGGGAGACCCAGTACTTC.

The chain joins TRBV7-6 to TRBJ1-1, with 7 bases matching TRBD1. The V segment lost 10 bases and the J segment 1 base; nucleotides outside the gene matches: 6. CDR1 is SGHVS and CDR2 is FNYEAQ in the germline V gene. This CDR3 comprises 13 residues. Written as DNA, the CDR3 is TGTGCCACCAGGGGGGGGCAGAACACTGAAGCTTTCTTT. This sequence encodes CATRGGQNTEAFF.

The table lists this clonotype with a few counts. This sequence joins TRBV5-1 and TRBJ2-1; 12 bases agree with TRBD2. V was pared by 2 bases and J by 10 bases, with 7 bases of the junction left unmatched. This CDR3 comprises 15 residues. Germline loops: CDR1 SGHRS, CDR2 YFSETQ. The CDR3 region is CASSFSSGGAKEQFF. The CDR3 DNA reads as TGCGCCAGCAGCTTTTCTAGCGGGGGGGCCAAAGAGCAGTTCTTC.

Notes on this clonotype: The junction departs from the called germline gene at one end, perhaps through a read error. This chain joins TRBV2 and TRBJ1-2; D gene uncertain. Germline lookup yields CDR1 SNHLY and CDR2 FYNNEI. The CDR3 loop spans 13 amino acids. CDR3 protein: CVSSSLTVGSYTF. Written as DNA, the CDR3 is TGTGTCAGCAGCAGCCTGACTGTCGGAAGCTACACCTTC.

V gene TRBV7-9 combines with J gene TRBJ1-1; perhaps TRBD1 as D (5 bases). The CDR3 covers 16 residues. V was cut by 0 bases and J by 1 base, with 12 bases left in between. CDR1 and CDR2 (germline): SEHNR, FQNEAQ (reference sequence). In DNA form, the CDR3 reads TGTGCCAGCAGCTTAGCCGACAGCTCTGAGAACACTGAAGCTTTCTTT. Protein product: CASSLADSSENTEAFF.